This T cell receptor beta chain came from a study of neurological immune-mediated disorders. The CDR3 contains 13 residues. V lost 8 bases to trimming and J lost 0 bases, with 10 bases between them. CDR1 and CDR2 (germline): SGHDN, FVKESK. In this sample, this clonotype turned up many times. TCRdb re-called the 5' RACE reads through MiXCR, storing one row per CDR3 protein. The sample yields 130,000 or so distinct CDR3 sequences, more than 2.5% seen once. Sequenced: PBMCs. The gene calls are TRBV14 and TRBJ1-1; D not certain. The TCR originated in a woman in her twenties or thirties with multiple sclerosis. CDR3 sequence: CASGRLVNTEAFF. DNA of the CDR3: TGTGCCAGCGGTAGATTGGTGAACACTGAAGCTTTCTTT.